This T cell receptor (beta chain) was recovered during a study of human T cells and chemical hapten exposure. One entry per CDR3 protein, called by TCRdb with MiXCR from the RACE reads. Counted here are 180,000 or so distinct CDR3 sequences, approximately 15% occurring once; the ten biggest clones make up less than 2%. Between the trimmed V and J ends, which lost 1 base and 9 bases, there was a span of 10 bases. Germline V gene lookup returns CDR1 DFQATT and CDR2 SNEGSKA (reference sequence). The CDR3 covers 12 residues. This clonotype turned up a few times. The time point: patch test 1, 2 weeks after DPC sensitization. The treatment was: therapeutic diphenylcyclopropenone sensitization with weekly scalp DPC.

This TCR was sampled from a young woman with alopecia areata. Some clones in this sample may be carry-over from other donors' samples. The chain carries TRBV20-1 and TRBJ2-1; no definite D call. Material: whole blood, obtained in connection with sensitization to the hapten diphenylcyclopropenone (DPC). The CDR3 nucleotides are TGCAGTGCTAGAGCCCCGGGCGGTGAGCAGTTCTTC. Protein product: CSARAPGGEQFF.